The 25 T cell receptor beta chains below were found in one sample sequenced in a study of blood T cell repertoires in COVID-19. Produced via immunoSEQ multiplex PCR; TCRdb's table is partial and in-frame only. The sample has approximately 170,000 clones, approximately 85% seen once. The source material was peripheral blood. Receptors originate from a man of 80 years or more with COVID-19, enrolled during active disease.

This clone was detected only once. The V call is TRBV9, the J call TRBJ1-2; D gene uncertain. The CDR3 has 15 residues. V lost 3 bases and J lost 1, with 13 bases in between. CDR1 SGDLS and CDR2 YYNGEE come from the germline V gene. CDR3 in amino acids: CASSAGISVNYGYTF. The CDR3 nucleotides are TGTGCCAGCAGCGCCGGGATTTCCGTTAACTATGGCTACACCTTC.

The rearrangement uses TRBV11-2 and TRBJ2-1; D might be TRBD2 (6 bases). V dropped 2 bases and J dropped 9 bases, with 11 bases sitting between them. Germline CDR1 is SGHAT and CDR2 is FQNNGV. There are 13 residues in the CDR3. This CDR3 reads CASSLSRGGEQFF. The CDR3 DNA sequence: TGTGCCAGCAGCTTAAGTCGGGGAGGTGAGCAGTTCTTC.

J is TRBJ1-1 and V is TRBV5-5; TRBD1 matches 7 bases. V gave up 4 bases and J gave up 3 bases; unmatched junction bases: 3. The CDR3 extends over 13 amino acids. Per germline, CDR1 SGHKS and CDR2 YYEKEE (reference sequence). The CDR3 sequence: CASSIDRDTEAFF. Here the CDR3 DNA reads TGTGCCAGCAGCATCGACAGGGACACTGAAGCTTTCTTT.

The chain employs TRBV2 and TRBJ1-5; the D gene is possibly TRBD1 (6 bases). This CDR3 has 15 residues. Trimming took off 0 bases at V and 6 bases at J, with 12 bases between the two ends. CDR1 is SNHLY, CDR2 FYNNEI, per germline. The CDR3 DNA follows: TGTGCCAGCAGTGAAGCAAGGGCAGGGGTTCAGCCCCAGCATTTT. Translation: CASSEARAGVQPQHF.

This clone came up once. The genes are TRBV18 and TRBJ1-1; 10 nucleotides agree with TRBD1. V shed 5 bases and J 6 bases; nucleotides not matched to a gene: 6. The germline V gene has CDR1 KGHSH and CDR2 LQKENI. There are 14 residues in the CDR3. CDR3 DNA sequence: TGTGCCAGCTCAACCGGGACAGGGGATTCTGAAGCTTTCTTT. Translating it yields CASSTGTGDSEAFF.

V usage is TRBV3-1 (or the pseudogene TRBV3-2) and J usage is TRBJ1-3; the match to TRBD1 covers 10 bases. The V gene end was trimmed by 8 bases and the J gene end by 2 bases; junction bases not matched to a gene: 0. Germline-derived CDR1 and CDR2 are LGHDT and YNNKEL (reference sequence). The CDR3 loop spans 13 amino acids. The CDR3 DNA follows: TGTGCCAGCGGACAGGGGGCTGGAAACACCATATATTTT. This sequence encodes CASGQGAGNTIYF.

The CDR3 region is CASSLRTGLPEQYF. The CDR3 DNA sequence: TGTGCCAGCAGCTTGAGGACAGGGTTGCCCGAGCAGTACTTC. The V gene is TRBV5-4, the J gene TRBJ2-7; the match to TRBD1 covers 8 bases. From germline, CDR1 is SGHNT and CDR2 YYREEE (reference sequence). This CDR3 is built from 14 residues. Germline trimming cut 1 base from V and 6 bases from J; bases unmatched to any gene: 6.

The V call is TRBV5-6, the J call TRBJ2-7; TRBD2 matches 8 bases. There are 19 residues in the CDR3. The V segment lost 6 bases and the J segment 4 bases; nucleotides outside the gene matches: 24. Germline CDR1 reads SGHDT; CDR2 reads YYEEEE. The CDR3 reads CASTAKRGRSGAKRYEQYF. The CDR3, as DNA: TGTGCCAGCACCGCGAAAAGGGGACGTAGCGGGGCCAAGCGGTACGAGCAGTACTTC.

This rearrangement joins TRBV6-5 to TRBJ2-5, with 10 bases lining up with TRBD2. From germline, CDR1 is MNHEY and CDR2 SVGAGI. This CDR3 spans 14 amino acids. V was clipped by 5 bases and J by 3 bases; unmatched bases: 3. The CDR3 coding sequence is TGTGCCAGCAGTAGAAGCGGGGGGGAAGAGACCCAGTACTTC. Protein sequence: CASSRSGGEETQYF.

The CDR3 spells CSVEGSGGNYGYTF. The CDR3, as DNA: TGCAGCGTTGAAGGGTCAGGGGGTAACTATGGCTACACCTTC. This rearrangement joins TRBV29-1 to TRBJ1-2; the match to TRBD1 covers 7 bases. V lost 1 base, J lost 1 base, and 3 bases stayed unmatched. This CDR3 has 14 residues. Germline CDR1 and CDR2: SQVTM and ANQGSEA.

The chain uses TRBV6-6 and TRBJ1-6; no clear D. Germline V CDR1 and CDR2: MNHNY, SVGAGI (reference sequence). The V end was cut by 0 bases, the J end by 10 bases, with 16 bases between. CDR3 size: 16 residues. DNA of the CDR3: TGTGCCAGCAGTTACTCTCCGAAAACGGACTACTCACCCCTCCACTTT. This encodes CASSYSPKTDYSPLHF.

This clone was observed many times. The gene calls are TRBV10-3 and TRBJ1-5; 10 positions match TRBD1. The CDR3 is 15 amino acids. Germline V CDR1 and CDR2: ENHRY, SYGVKD. V gave up 6 bases and J gave up 2 bases; unmatched junction bases: 4. The CDR3 region is CAISVTGGRNQPQHF. Written as DNA, the CDR3 is TGTGCCATCAGCGTGACAGGGGGCCGCAATCAGCCCCAGCATTTT.

The rearrangement uses TRBV7-3 and TRBJ1-6, with a weak D call TRBD1 (6 bases). Germline V gene sequence: CDR1 SGHTA, CDR2 FQGTGA. Between the trimmed V and J ends, which lost 5 bases and 6 bases, there was a span of 14 bases. This CDR3 has 15 amino acids. CDR3 region: CASSKNAGANSPLHF. In nucleotides, the CDR3 is TGTGCCAGCAGCAAAAACGCGGGGGCTAATTCACCCCTCCACTTT.

V usage is TRBV9 and J usage is TRBJ2-2, with TRBD1 identical over 8 bases. V shed 4 bases and J 4 bases; nucleotides not matched to a gene: 6. The CDR3 length is 15 residues. In germline, CDR1 is SGDLS, CDR2 YYNGEE. The CDR3 protein is CASSLGQVRTGELFF. DNA of the CDR3: TGTGCCAGCAGCCTGGGACAGGTCCGCACCGGGGAGCTGTTTTTT.

This rearrangement joins TRBV5-1 to TRBJ2-1; 7 positions match TRBD2. The V gene end was trimmed by 4 bases and the J gene end by 9 bases; junction bases not matched to a gene: 1. Looked up from germline, CDR1 is SGHRS and CDR2 is YFSETQ. The CDR3 totals 11 residues. The CDR3 here is CASSGEGEQFF. The CDR3 DNA follows: TGCGCCAGCAGCGGGGAGGGTGAGCAGTTCTTC.

This sequence joins TRBV18 and TRBJ2-2; 9 bases are shared with TRBD2. CDR1 and CDR2 (germline): KGHSH, LQKENI. Germline trimming cut 6 bases from V and 2 bases from J; bases unmatched to any gene: 7. There are 16 residues in the CDR3. CDR3 DNA sequence: TGTGCCAGCTCGCCTCGACTAGCGGATAACACCGGGGAGCTGTTTTTT. Translation: CASSPRLADNTGELFF.

The rearrangement joins TRBV19 to TRBJ2-2; a weak D match, TRBD2 (6 bases). V dropped 5 bases and J dropped 4 bases, with 26 bases sitting between them. The CDR3 contains 19 residues. CDR1 and CDR2 (germline): LNHDA, SQIVND (reference sequence). The chain's CDR3 is CASSPPRGRGYEGTGELFF. The CDR3 DNA reads TGTGCCAGTAGTCCCCCAAGAGGTCGGGGGTACGAGGGCACCGGGGAGCTGTTTTTT.

The chain combines TRBV19 with TRBJ2-2; 8 nucleotides align to TRBD1. V shed 3 bases and J 3 bases; nucleotides not matched to a gene: 6. Germline V gene lookup returns CDR1 LNHDA and CDR2 SQIVND (reference sequence). The CDR3 runs to 16 residues. The CDR3 region has the DNA TGTGCCAGTAGTATGCTCGGGACAGGCGACACCGGGGAGCTGTTTTTT. Residues: CASSMLGTGDTGELFF. Supplemented by reference TRBV19 and TRBJ2-2, the full variable domain reads DGGITQSPKYLFRKEGQNVTLSCEQNLNHDAMYWYRQDPGQGLRLIYYSQIVNDFQKGDIAEGYSVSREKKESFPLTVTSAQKNPTAFYLCASSMLGTGDTGELFFGEGSRLTVL.

The chain carries TRBV5-1 and TRBJ2-3; 12 nucleotides match TRBD2. There are 16 residues in the CDR3. V shed 5 bases, J shed 0 bases, and the junction held 4 bases outside the gene matches. Germline CDR1 SGHRS, CDR2 YFSETQ. CDR3 coding DNA: TGCGCCAGCAGGACTAGCGGGGGATTAAGCACAGATACGCAGTATTTT. Residues: CASRTSGGLSTDTQYF. The whole variable domain, filled in from reference TRBV5-1 and TRBJ2-3, reads KAGVTQTPRYLIKTRGQQVTLSCSPISGHRSVSWYQQTPGQGLQFLFEYFSETQRNKGNFPGRFSGRQFSNSRSEMNVSTLELGDSALYLCASRTSGGLSTDTQYFGPGTRLTVL.

The chain uses TRBV3-1 (or the pseudogene TRBV3-2) and TRBJ1-1; D ambiguous. Germline V lookup: CDR1 LGHDT, CDR2 YNNKEL (reference sequence). The CDR3 is made up of 13 amino acids. Trimming stripped 1 base from V and 5 bases from J, with 8 bases between. CDR3: CASSQVTGTEAFF. For the CDR3, the DNA is TGTGCCAGCAGCCAAGTCACGGGTACTGAAGCTTTCTTT.

This chain joins TRBV3-1 (or the pseudogene TRBV3-2) and TRBJ2-1; D not resolved. Germline V gene lookup returns CDR1 LGHDT and CDR2 YNNKEL (reference sequence). The CDR3 is 13 residues long. The ends were cut back, 1 base at V and 10 bases at J, with 11 bases in the middle. CDR3 amino acids: CASSQVLTAEQFF. Written as DNA, the CDR3 is TGTGCCAGCAGCCAAGTTCTCACAGCCGAGCAGTTCTTC.

There are a few counts of this clone. The chain combines TRBV9 with TRBJ2-5, with D possibly being TRBD1 (5 bases). The CDR3 runs 14 residues. From germline, CDR1 is SGDLS and CDR2 YYNGEE. V gave up 0 bases and J gave up 2 bases, with 8 bases separating them. The CDR3 sequence is CASSVGPGQETQYF. CDR3 coding DNA: TGTGCCAGCAGCGTAGGTCCAGGGCAAGAGACCCAGTACTTC.

This chain links TRBV12-3 or TRBV12-4 with TRBJ2-7; perhaps TRBD2 as D (6 bases). Trimming removed 6 bases at V and 5 bases at J, with 8 bases between. This CDR3 is 11 amino acids long. The CDR3, as DNA: TGTGCCAGCAGCTGGGAGGACGAGCAGTACTTC. It encodes CASSWEDEQYF.

This chain uses TRBV6-5 with TRBJ2-3; 8 bases are shared with TRBD2. The germline CDR1 and CDR2 sequences are MNHEY and SVGAGI. The CDR3 extends over 14 amino acids. After removal of 5 bases from V and 5 bases from J, the junction contained 6 bases not matched to a gene. CDR3 DNA: TGTGCCAGCAGTCCCGGGACTAGGGGAGATACGCAGTATTTT. Amino acid sequence: CASSPGTRGDTQYF.

The genes are TRBV5-1 and TRBJ2-2; D is perhaps TRBD1 (6 bases). Germline loops: CDR1 SGHRS, CDR2 YFSETQ. Trimming removed 4 bases at V and 0 bases at J, with 16 bases between. This CDR3 is 17 amino acids long. CDR3 nucleotides: TGCGCCAGCAGCACCACCGGGACACCCACGAACACCGGGGAGCTGTTTTTT. It is translated as CASSTTGTPTNTGELFF.